The 20 T cell receptor beta chains below all came from one sample that was sequenced in a study of molecular identifiers for immune sequencing clone quantification. TCRdb independently ran MiXCR on the PCR reads; one entry per CDR3 protein. Among about half a million distinct CDR3 sequences listed, 25% were seen once. The sequencing input was naive CD8+ T cells from blood, with Jurkat cell RNA spiked in. The sample's subset: FACS-sorted CD8+CD4-CCR7+CD45RA+ naive T cells. All receptors come from a human donor in good health. Some libraries in this study had Jurkat cell RNA spiked in.

The J gene is TRBJ2-7, the V gene TRBV19; D is unresolved. V dropped 1 base and J dropped 1 base, with 8 bases sitting between them. CDR1 and CDR2 (germline): LNHDA, SQIVND (reference sequence). The CDR3 loop spans 14 amino acids. CDR3 sequence reads: CASSIVPESYEQYF. As DNA, the CDR3 is TGTGCCAGTAGTATAGTTCCCGAATCCTACGAGCAGTACTTC.

The chain uses TRBV7-6 and TRBJ2-7; TRBD1 aligns across 9 bases. The CDR3 is 15 residues long. Germline lookup yields CDR1 SGHVS and CDR2 FNYEAQ. Trimming removed 5 bases from V and 6 bases from J; junction bases left unmatched: 11. Here the CDR3 DNA reads TGTGCCAGCAGCCCCTCGGGACAGGGTCTTCTCGAGCAGTACTTC. It yields the protein CASSPSGQGLLEQYF. Full variable domain (missing parts from reference TRBV7-6 and TRBJ2-7): GAGVSQSPRYKVTKRGQDVALRCDPISGHVSLYWYRQALGQGPEFLTYFNYEAQQDKSGLPNDRFSAERPEGSISTLTIQRTEQRDSAMYRCASSPSGQGLLEQYFGPGTRLTVT.

This clonotype turned up a few times. The chain joins TRBV29-1 to TRBJ2-7; no reliable D call. The V end lost 0 bases, the J end lost 4 bases, and 7 bases lay between the germline ends. The CDR3 loop spans 12 amino acids. Germline V gene sequence: CDR1 SQVTM, CDR2 ANQGSEA. CDR3 sequence: CSVEDRPYEQYF. In DNA form, the CDR3 reads TGCAGCGTTGAAGATCGGCCGTACGAGCAGTACTTC.

A remark on this clonotype: With a much larger clone just one base away, this may be a read error. The rearrangement joins TRBV19 to TRBJ1-1; D unclear. V lost 2 bases to trimming and J lost 4 bases, with 5 bases between them. Germline-derived CDR1 and CDR2 are LNHDA and SQIVND (reference sequence). This CDR3 has 12 residues. This CDR3 reads CASSITSTEAFF. The CDR3 region has the DNA TGTGCCAGTAGTATAACCTCCACTGAAGCTTTCTTT. Using reference TRBV19 and TRBJ1-1 for the parts outside the CDR3, the full variable domain is DGGITQSPKYLFRKEGQNVTLSCEQNLNHDAMYWYRQDPGQGLRLIYYSQIVNDFQKGDIAEGYSVSREKKESFPLTVTSAQKNPTAFYLCASSITSTEAFFGQGTRLTVV.

On this clonotype: This could be a read error, since a much larger clone is one nucleotide away. The final CDR3 position lacks the conserved phenylalanine or tryptophan, pointing to a likely read error. J is TRBJ2-3 and V is TRBV19; the D gene is possibly TRBD2 (5 bases). With 3 bases removed from V and 0 bases from J, the gap between germline ends came to 13 bases. Germline values: CDR1 LNHDA, CDR2 SQIVND (reference sequence). This CDR3 is 16 amino acids long. Here the CDR3 reads CASSMEVAASTDTQYL. The CDR3 DNA follows: TGTGCCAGTAGTATGGAGGTAGCAGCTAGCACAGATACGCAGTATCTT.

In its sample, this clonotype was seen a few times. The genes are TRBV13 and TRBJ2-7; D gene uncertain. The CDR3 runs 13 residues. The V end was cut by 4 bases, the J end by 1 base, with 8 bases between. CDR1 is PRHDT, CDR2 FYEKMQ, per germline (reference sequence). This CDR3 is CASSSARSYEQYF. Here the CDR3 DNA reads TGTGCCAGCAGCTCGGCACGGTCCTACGAGCAGTACTTC.

In its sample, this clonotype was seen many times. The chain is built from TRBV5-1 and TRBJ2-3; TRBD1 matches 11 bases. This CDR3 spans 17 amino acids. The V gene end was trimmed by 4 bases and the J gene end by 2 bases; junction bases not matched to a gene: 9. CDR1 is SGHRS, CDR2 YFSETQ, per germline. The CDR3 DNA follows: TGCGCCAGCAGCGCCGAGGGAGGACAGGGGGCCACAGATACGCAGTATTTT. The encoded protein is CASSAEGGQGATDTQYF.

Note on this clonotype: A much bigger clone sits one base away, suggesting this may be a read error. The V and J genes are TRBV7-9 and TRBJ2-7; D is possibly TRBD2 (5 bases). The CDR3 length is 15 residues. The germline V gene has CDR1 SEHNR and CDR2 FQNEAQ (reference sequence). CDR3 nucleotide sequence: TGTGTCAGCAGCTTAGCGATAGCGAGTTCCGACGAGCAGTACTTC. It encodes CVSSLAIASSDEQYF.

This clonotype was recorded many times. The rearrangement uses TRBV5-5 and TRBJ1-1; D uncertain. Germline-derived CDR1 and CDR2 are SGHKS and YYEKEE (reference sequence). Trimming cost V 3 bases and J 3 bases, with 3 bases left between them. This CDR3 is 11 amino acids long. The CDR3 DNA sequence: TGTGCCAGCAGCTCCGACACTGAAGCTTTCTTT. It is translated as CASSSDTEAFF. The entire variable domain, with the rest obtained from reference TRBV5-5 and TRBJ1-1, is as follows: DAGVTQSPTHLIKTRGQQVTLRCSPISGHKSVSWYQQVLGQGPQFIFQYYEKEERGRGNFPDRFSARQFPNYSSELNVNALLLGDSALYLCASSSDTEAFFGQGTRLTVV.

This clonotype was seen once. A read error is possible here, since a much larger clone lies one base away. The CDR3 end shows no conserved phenylalanine or tryptophan, and so a read error is likely. J is TRBJ1-1 and V is TRBV5-4; 10 bases agree with TRBD1. There are 13 residues in the CDR3. Germline values: CDR1 SGHNT, CDR2 YYREEE (reference sequence). The ends lost 3 bases at V and 6 bases at J; junction bases unmatched: 2. The CDR3 spells CASSSGQGAEAFL. The CDR3 DNA is TGTGCCAGCAGCTCTGGACAGGGGGCTGAAGCTTTCTTA.

This clonotype was detected many times. The J gene is TRBJ1-1, the V gene TRBV7-9; D is ambiguous. Germline CDR1 SEHNR, CDR2 FQNEAQ (reference sequence). This CDR3 comprises 14 residues. V lost 3 bases and J lost 1, with 9 bases in between. Here the CDR3 DNA reads TGTGCCAGCAGCTTGGCCAGTAAGAACACTGAAGCTTTCTTT. Protein: CASSLASKNTEAFF. The full variable domain, its missing parts supplied by reference TRBV7-9 and TRBJ1-1, is DTGVSQNPRHKITKRGQNVTFRCDPISEHNRLYWYRQTLGQGPEFLTYFQNEAQLEKSRLLSDRFSAERPKGSFSTLEIQRTEQGDSAMYLCASSLASKNTEAFFGQGTRLTVV.

This chain connects TRBV5-4 to TRBJ1-1; no clear D gene. This CDR3 is 15 amino acids long. V was trimmed by 7 bases and J by 0 bases, leaving 16 bases between them. The germline gives CDR1 SGHNT, CDR2 YYREEE (reference sequence). For the CDR3, the DNA is TGTGCCAGCGGCACGACGGTCTTCATGAACACTGAAGCTTTCTTT. Protein sequence: CASGTTVFMNTEAFF.

About this clonotype itself: A read error may explain this, as a much larger clone is one base away. The chain employs TRBV4-3 and TRBJ1-2, with 9 positions matching TRBD1. Germline values: CDR1 LGHNA, CDR2 YSLEER. CDR3 length: 18 residues. Written as DNA, the CDR3 is TGCGCCAGCAGCCAAGATTTACCCCCCGGGACAGGGCCCTATGGCTACATCTTC. Its protein product is CASSQDLPPGTGPYGYIF.

In its sample, this clonotype was seen once. Compared with germline, one end of the junction differs, possibly owing to a read error. This chain connects TRBV5-1 to TRBJ2-1; the D gene is possibly TRBD2 (6 bases). This CDR3 has 15 residues. CDR1 is SGHRS and CDR2 is YFSETQ in the germline V gene. CDR3 in DNA: TGCGCCAGCAACTTGGCAGGCGGGGTTTACAATGAGCAGTTCTTC. Protein sequence: CASNLAGGVYNEQFF.

The rearrangement links TRBV20-1 to TRBJ2-7, with 11 bases matching TRBD2. Trimming at V came to 0 bases and at J to 0 bases, leaving 10 bases not matched to a gene. The CDR3 extends over 18 amino acids. The germline gives CDR1 DFQATT, CDR2 SNEGSKA (reference sequence). CDR3 coding DNA: TGCAGTGCTAGAGAGCCTTATCTAGCGGGAGGACGCTCCTACGAGCAGTACTTC. Protein: CSAREPYLAGGRSYEQYF.

The rearrangement joins TRBV11-2 to TRBJ2-7, with 7 bases that match TRBD1. Germline V gene data show CDR1 as SGHAT and CDR2 as FQNNGV. With 1 base clipped from V and 0 bases from J, the junction kept 3 bases outside the gene matches. The CDR3 covers 15 residues. The CDR3 DNA sequence: TGTGCCAGCAGCTTAGGTGGGGACAGCTCCTACGAGCAGTACTTC. Its protein product is CASSLGGDSSYEQYF. Filled out from reference TRBV11-2 and TRBJ2-7, the complete variable domain reads EAGVAQSPRYKIIEKRQSVAFWCNPISGHATLYWYQQILGQGPKLLIQFQNNGVVDDSQLPKDRFSAERLKGVDSTLKIQPAKLEDSAVYLCASSLGGDSSYEQYFGPGTRLTVT.

There are a few counts of this clonotype. V and J are TRBV19 and TRBJ2-1, with D perhaps given as TRBD1 or TRBD2 (5 bases each). CDR1 and CDR2 (germline): LNHDA, SQIVND (reference sequence). CDR3 size: 13 residues. V shed 5 bases and J shed 7 bases, with 12 bases lying between them. The CDR3 DNA reads as TGTGCCAGTAGTCCAGGGACGGGGAATGAGCAGTTCTTC. Amino acids: CASSPGTGNEQFF.

The table lists this clonotype with a few counts. The rearrangement links TRBV7-6 to TRBJ2-1; 11 bases are shared with TRBD2. The CDR3 totals 15 residues. Per germline, CDR1 SGHVS and CDR2 FNYEAQ. Trimming removed 4 bases from V and 5 bases from J; junction bases left unmatched: 4. CDR3 sequence: CASSSLAGGHNEQFF. Written as DNA, the CDR3 is TGTGCCAGCAGCTCCCTAGCGGGAGGCCACAATGAGCAGTTCTTC.

The V gene is TRBV20-1, the J gene TRBJ2-2; TRBD1 aligns across 9 bases. There are 16 residues in the CDR3. The V and J ends lost 0 bases and 6 bases, in that order; junction bases with no gene match: 8. The germline gives CDR1 DFQATT, CDR2 SNEGSKA (reference sequence). The CDR3 reads CSARDSGTGFPGELFF. CDR3 nucleotide sequence: TGCAGTGCTAGAGATTCAGGGACAGGGTTCCCCGGGGAGCTGTTTTTT.

At least ten counts were recorded for this clonotype. At one end, the junction sequence differs from germline, possibly due to a read error. The V and J genes are TRBV4-1 and TRBJ2-7; 8 bases are a match to TRBD1. This CDR3 contains 14 residues. Germline-derived CDR1 and CDR2 are MGHRA and YSYEKL. The CDR3, as DNA: TGCGCCAGCAGCCAAGAGATCGGCGAGACAGGGGAAGACTTC. This sequence encodes CASSQEIGETGEDF.